This TCR beta chain was identified in a study of blood T cell repertoires in COVID-19. The protocol was immunoSEQ multiplex PCR, while the TCRdb copy is restricted to in-frame clones and leaves out a portion. Seen here are roughly 220,000 clones, about 80% observed once, and the top ten hold roughly 2.3%. V was shortened by 3 bases and J by 0 bases, with 14 bases between the two germline ends. The CDR3 spans 16 residues. Germline lookup yields CDR1 SNHLY and CDR2 FYNNEI. The TCR comes from an older woman with acute or convalescent COVID-19. This rearrangement joins TRBV2 to TRBJ1-1; D is perhaps TRBD1 (5 bases). The source material was peripheral blood. The CDR3 is CASSEDTDTMNTEAFF. In DNA, the CDR3 is TGTGCCAGCAGTGAGGACACAGATACAATGAACACTGAAGCTTTCTTT.